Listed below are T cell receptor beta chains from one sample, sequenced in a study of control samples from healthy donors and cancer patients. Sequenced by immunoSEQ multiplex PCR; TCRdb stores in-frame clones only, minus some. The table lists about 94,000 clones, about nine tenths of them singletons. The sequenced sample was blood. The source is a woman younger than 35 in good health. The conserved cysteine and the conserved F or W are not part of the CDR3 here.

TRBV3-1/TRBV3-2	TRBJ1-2	ASSHRGQVGYGYT
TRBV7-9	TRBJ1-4	ASSSNNRATNEKLF
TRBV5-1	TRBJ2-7	ASSSGGGRGVGEQY
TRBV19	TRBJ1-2	ASSSVSLSHFLDGYT
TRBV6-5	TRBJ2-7	ASQKSGTNEQY
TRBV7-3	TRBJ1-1	ASSPGGVQKTEAF
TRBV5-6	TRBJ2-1	ASSGTENRREQF
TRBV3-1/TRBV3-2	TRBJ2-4	ASSHLAGGHTSKNIQY
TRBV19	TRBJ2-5	ATQEGGGLETQY
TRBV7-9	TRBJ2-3	ASSPEPGQGLTDTQY
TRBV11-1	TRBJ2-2	ASSLGTGFTGELF
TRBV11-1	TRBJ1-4	ASSFRGNGEKLF
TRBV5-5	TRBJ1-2	ASTMDRTNYGYT
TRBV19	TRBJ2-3	ASSRRDRDTDTQY
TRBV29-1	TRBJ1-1	SVEGTEAF
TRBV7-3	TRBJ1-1	ASSTGRDTEAF
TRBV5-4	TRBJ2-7	ASSLGDRPYEQY
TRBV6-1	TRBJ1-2	ASSEGSIDGNYGYT
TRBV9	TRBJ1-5	ASSLTGDSNQPQH
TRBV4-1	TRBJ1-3	ASSFDHFSSGNTIY
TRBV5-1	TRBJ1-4	ASSLDPWGGTNEKLF
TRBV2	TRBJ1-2	ASRGTGGYDGYT
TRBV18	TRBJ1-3	ASSQGQQSSGNTIY
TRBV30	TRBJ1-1	AWGDSMNTEAF
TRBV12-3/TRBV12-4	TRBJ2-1	ASSLDVPREQF
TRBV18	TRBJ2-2	ASSPGTFNTGELF
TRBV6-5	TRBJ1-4	ASSPRLNEKLF
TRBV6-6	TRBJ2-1	ASSPTRPGNNEQF
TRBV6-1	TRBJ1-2	ASSEVVGTDGYT